Presented here are 14 T cell receptor beta chains from one specimen sequenced in a study of neurological immune-mediated disorders. MiXCR, applied by TCRdb to the 5' RACE reads, yields one record per CDR3 protein. The table lists around 65,000 distinct CDR3 sequences, over 4% of them singletons. The specimen was PBMCs. The receptors shown here come from a human donor with multiple sclerosis. The donor label of this sample is uncertain.

This clonotype was recorded many times. The genes are TRBV5-1 and TRBJ2-1; D may be TRBD1 (6 bases). This CDR3 is 16 amino acids long. V dropped 0 bases and J dropped 8 bases, with 18 bases sitting between them. Germline V gives CDR1 SGHRS, CDR2 YFSETQ. CDR3 DNA: TGCGCCAGCAGCTTGGAGTCGGCAGGGGCTGGGTATGAGCAGTTCTTC. This translates into CASSLESAGAGYEQFF. The full variable domain, its missing parts supplied by reference TRBV5-1 and TRBJ2-1, is KAGVTQTPRYLIKTRGQQVTLSCSPISGHRSVSWYQQTPGQGLQFLFEYFSETQRNKGNFPGRFSGRQFSNSRSEMNVSTLELGDSALYLCASSLESAGAGYEQFFGPGTRLTVL.

This clonotype was recorded many times. CDR3 coding DNA: TGTGCCAGCAGCCAGAGGGACATGAACACTGAAGCTTTCTTT. It encodes CASSQRDMNTEAFF. This chain joins TRBV3-1 and TRBJ1-1; tentative D call: TRBD1 (6 bases). There are 14 residues in the CDR3. Germline V gives CDR1 LGHDT, CDR2 YNNKEL (reference sequence). With 3 bases removed from V and 0 bases from J, the gap between germline ends came to 8 bases.

This chain uses TRBV29-1 with TRBJ2-1; perhaps TRBD1 as D (6 bases). Germline-derived CDR1 and CDR2 are SQVTM and ANQGSEA. V lost 7 bases and J 4 bases, leaving 8 bases between the germline ends. The CDR3 contains 11 residues. The chain's CDR3 is CSGRGYNEQFF. CDR3 coding DNA: TGCAGCGGCAGGGGTTACAATGAGCAGTTCTTC.

By its share, this clonotype is medium-sized (0.01 to 0.1%). The V gene is TRBV29-1, the J gene TRBJ2-3; TRBD1 might be the D (6 bases). Trimming stripped 7 bases from V and 3 bases from J, with 14 bases between. This CDR3 has 13 residues. Germline V gene lookup returns CDR1 SQVTM and CDR2 ANQGSEA. The chain's CDR3 is CSALDSFTDTQYF. CDR3 bases: TGCAGCGCTCTGGACAGCTTTACAGATACGCAGTATTTT.

This clonotype has at least ten counts. The rearrangement uses TRBV5-1 and TRBJ2-2; no definite D call. There are 15 residues in the CDR3. CDR1 and CDR2 (germline): SGHRS, YFSETQ. V lost 0 bases, J lost 5 bases, and 11 bases lay in between. In DNA form, the CDR3 reads TGCGCCAGCAGCTTGGCTTTGTGGGGAACCGGGGAGCTGTTTTTT. This gives the protein CASSLALWGTGELFF.

This clonotype was picked up many times. The genes are TRBV6-2 or TRBV6-3 and TRBJ2-7; D call uncertain. Trimming left V 10 bases short and J 1 base short, with 11 bases between. Per germline, CDR1 MNHEY and CDR2 SVGEGT. CDR3 length: 12 residues. CDR3 coding DNA: TGTGCCACCGACGGGCATTCCTACGAGCAGTACTTC. This codes for CATDGHSYEQYF.

This clonotype has a count of ten or more. This rearrangement joins TRBV20-1 to TRBJ2-5; 10 bases are a match to TRBD2. Germline CDR1 and CDR2: DFQATT and SNEGSKA (reference sequence). V was clipped by 6 bases and J by 5 bases; unmatched bases: 12. The CDR3 covers 15 residues. The CDR3 sequence is CSATERGGGSETQYF. The CDR3 nucleotides read TGCAGTGCGACCGAGCGGGGGGGCGGCTCGGAGACCCAGTACTTC.

This clonotype has ten or more counts. V usage is TRBV7-6 and J usage is TRBJ2-4; weak D call: TRBD1 (6 bases). The CDR3 covers 15 residues. The V end lost 5 bases, the J end lost 6 bases, and 17 bases lay between the germline ends. Germline CDR1 reads SGHVS; CDR2 reads FNYEAQ. DNA for the CDR3: TGTGCCAGCAGCCGGACCCCAGGGGAACCAAACATTCAGTACTTC. Residues: CASSRTPGEPNIQYF.

This clonotype has a count of ten or more. V and J are TRBV15 and TRBJ2-6; D is ambiguous. In germline, CDR1 is LNHNV, CDR2 YYDKDF (reference sequence). The CDR3 sequence is 13 residues long. Trimming removed 5 bases from V and 0 bases from J, with 2 bases in between. The CDR3 nucleotides read TGTGCCACCAGCGACTCTGGGGCCAACGTCCTGACTTTC. It is translated as CATSDSGANVLTF.

Ten or more counts support this clonotype. V is TRBV29-1 and J is TRBJ1-5; TRBD1 might be the D (5 bases). The CDR3 has 13 amino acids. V lost 5 bases and J lost 1, with 9 bases in between. From germline, CDR1 is SQVTM and CDR2 ANQGSEA. This CDR3 reads CSVSGDSNQPQHF. CDR3 nucleotide sequence: TGCAGCGTTTCCGGGGACAGCAATCAGCCCCAGCATTTT.

This clonotype was seen many times. The chain links TRBV20-1 to TRBJ1-1, with 7 bases that match TRBD1. The CDR3 contains 13 residues. Trimming took 3 bases from V and 1 from J; bases not matched to a gene: 2. The germline V gene has CDR1 DFQATT and CDR2 SNEGSKA (reference sequence). Written as DNA, the CDR3 is TGCAGTGCTAGGGCAGGGGGGAACACTGAAGCTTTCTTT. It specifies CSARAGGNTEAFF.

This clonotype was seen repeatedly, ten times or more. The chain recombines TRBV20-1 with TRBJ1-2; 7 positions match TRBD1. The V and J ends lost 8 bases and 5 bases, in that order; junction bases with no gene match: 11. The CDR3 spans 13 residues. Germline CDR1 reads DFQATT; CDR2 reads SNEGSKA (reference sequence). The CDR3 loop is CSHKPDRDYGYTF. The CDR3 DNA sequence: TGCAGTCATAAACCCGACAGGGATTATGGCTACACCTTC.

In its sample, this clonotype was seen many times. CDR3 sequence (DNA): TGTGCCAGCAGCCGAGGGACCGACTATTCACCCCTCCACTTT. Translated, it gives CASSRGTDYSPLHF. V gene TRBV3-1 combines with J gene TRBJ1-6, with D tentatively TRBD1 (5 bases). Germline values: CDR1 LGHDT, CDR2 YNNKEL (reference sequence). The CDR3 totals 14 residues. Trimming stripped 4 bases from V and 8 bases from J, with 12 bases between.

This clonotype was seen at least ten times. The chain carries TRBV5-1 and TRBJ2-1; tentatively, D is TRBD1 or TRBD2 (5 bases each). Germline values: CDR1 SGHRS, CDR2 YFSETQ. V lost 0 bases and J 7 bases, leaving 14 bases between the germline ends. The CDR3 is 15 amino acids. The CDR3, as DNA: TGCGCCAGCAGCTTGGGAGGGGTACGGGCGAATGAGCAGTTCTTC. Protein product: CASSLGGVRANEQFF.